This T cell receptor beta chain was recorded in a study of PD-L1 blockade in urothelial cancer. Whole-study context: Every 3 weeks, patients received intravenous atezolizumab 1,200 mg, beginning 2014. Blood drawn 3 weeks (second dose) and 6 weeks after treatment start was analyzed.

Spiked synthetic TCR analogs estimated absolute template abundance per PCR. The method was immunoSEQ multiplex PCR; TCRdb's version includes in-frame clones alone and lacks a portion of them. The data contain more than 55,000 clones, roughly 76% of them singletons. Time point in this sample: pretreatment peripheral blood. The CDR3 is made up of 15 amino acids. Germline V CDR1 and CDR2: SQVTM, ANQGSEA. V gave up 7 bases and J gave up 2 bases; unmatched junction bases: 8. The V call is TRBV29-1, the J call TRBJ2-1, with 10 bases aligning to TRBD1. This sequence was found in a man in his 70s with urothelial cancer. Sequenced material: PBMCs, taken around atezolizumab (anti-PD-L1) treatment. The CDR3, as DNA: TGCAGCGCTAAACTCGACAGGGGGCCCTACAATGAGCAGTTCTTC. This translates into CSAKLDRGPYNEQFF.